This T cell receptor beta chain was sequenced in a study of blood T cell repertoires in COVID-19. Trimming took 7 bases from V and 0 from J; bases not matched to a gene: 6. Germline V gene lookup returns CDR1 MDHEN and CDR2 SYDVKM. The CDR3 runs to 15 residues. Study processing details: Estimation of nucleated cell counts was performed using reference gene primer amplification. The protocol was immunoSEQ multiplex PCR, while the TCRdb copy is restricted to in-frame clones and leaves out a portion. V, J and clone size derive from that table, while D and trimming were established from the DNA sequence. The sample lists a few hundred thousand clones; 75% to 90% were seen once. Those enrolled, adults aged about 18 to 95 years, came from roughly 23 US areas. Cohort 3 recovered donors had two negative PCRs, clearance, or symptom resolution.

Sequenced input: PBMCs or T cells enriched from blood (not recorded which). The sequence was obtained from a woman aged 45-65 years who had recovered from COVID-19. The chain employs TRBV28 and TRBJ1-5; 7 bases map to TRBD1. CDR3 DNA: TGTGCCAGCACAGGGGGTCGGGGTAGCAATCAGCCCCAGCATTTT. As protein: CASTGGRGSNQPQHF.